These 32 T cell receptor beta chains came from one sample sequenced in a study of cytomegalovirus exposure and HLA in healthy donors. Primers included in the PCR were 60 Vbeta and 13 Jbeta primers. Here immunoSEQ multiplex PCR was the method, and the copy in TCRdb shows in-frame clones only, minus some. The repertoire consists of tens of thousands of clones, with more than 65% occurring once and the leading ten covering about 2.5%. The sequencing input was PBMCs. These receptors originate from a man in his thirties or forties in good health and CMV-seronegative.

The chain uses TRBV29-1 and TRBJ2-7, with 13 bases identical to TRBD2. The CDR3 has 13 residues. Germline trimming cut 4 bases from V and 4 bases from J; bases unmatched to any gene: 1. Germline V gene sequence: CDR1 SQVTM, CDR2 ANQGSEA. DNA of the CDR3: TGCAGCGTTGGGGGACTAGCGGGGTACGAGCAGTACTTC. This translates into CSVGGLAGYEQYF.

The rearrangement links TRBV9 to TRBJ2-1; 7 bases agree with TRBD1. The junction had 4 bases not matched to a gene; V was cut back by 0 bases and J by 1 base. This CDR3 is 16 amino acids long. Germline values: CDR1 SGDLS, CDR2 YYNGEE. The CDR3 DNA follows: TGTGCCAGCAGCGTAGATAACAGGGGATCCTACAATGAGCAGTTCTTC. This sequence encodes CASSVDNRGSYNEQFF.

Of note for this clone: The junction departs from germline at one end; a sequencing error may be responsible. The gene calls are TRBV7-9 and TRBJ1-6, with TRBD1 as a possible D gene (6 bases). The CDR3 length is 12 residues. Germline-derived CDR1 and CDR2 are SEHNR and FQNEAQ (reference sequence). CDR3 protein: CSSSEGTTPLHF. CDR3 DNA sequence: TGTTCCAGCAGTGAAGGGACAACACCCCTCCACTTT.

V and J are TRBV9 and TRBJ2-7; 9 bases agree with TRBD2. The length of the CDR3 is 13 residues. Germline CDR1 reads SGDLS; CDR2 reads YYNGEE. Trimming took 8 bases from V and 3 from J; bases not matched to a gene: 6. CDR3 region: CASGPSGVYEQYF. As DNA, the CDR3 is TGTGCCAGTGGGCCTAGCGGGGTCTACGAGCAGTACTTC.

This clone was observed a single time. The chain carries TRBV18 and TRBJ1-1, with a possible D match to TRBD1 (6 bases). The CDR3 spans 15 residues. Germline CDR1 is KGHSH and CDR2 is LQKENI. V dropped 4 bases and J dropped 1 base, with 13 bases sitting between them. CDR3 DNA: TGTGCCAGCTCACGTTCCGGGACAAGGAACACTGAAGCTTTCTTT. This sequence encodes CASSRSGTRNTEAFF.

CDR3 protein: CASTNQGLSQPQHF. DNA of the CDR3: TGTGCCAGTACTAATCAGGGATTGAGTCAGCCCCAGCATTTT. The chain combines TRBV19 with TRBJ1-5; possible D gene TRBD1, 5 bases. Trimming stripped 7 bases from V and 6 bases from J, with 16 bases between. The CDR3 spans 14 residues. The germline V gene has CDR1 LNHDA and CDR2 SQIVND (reference sequence).

This clone was counted a few times. The chain is built from TRBV11-2 and TRBJ2-5; possible D gene TRBD2, 7 bases. The CDR3 length is 15 residues. With 3 bases removed from V and 2 bases from J, the gap between germline ends came to 13 bases. Per the germline V gene, CDR1 is SGHAT and CDR2 is FQNNGV. The CDR3 region has the DNA TGTGCCAGCAGCTTTTGGGGGGGGCAACAAGAGACCCAGTACTTC. This codes for CASSFWGGQQETQYF.

The chain links TRBV30 to TRBJ1-5; 9 nucleotides match TRBD1. V gave up 2 bases and J gave up 6 bases; unmatched junction bases: 5. The CDR3 has 14 residues. From germline, CDR1 is GTSNPN and CDR2 SVGIG (reference sequence). CDR3 nucleotide sequence: TGTGCCTGGAGTTTGACAGGGGGTAGTCAGCCCCAGCATTTT. This codes for CAWSLTGGSQPQHF. Complete variable domain (other parts from reference TRBV30 and TRBJ1-5): SQTIHQWPATLVQPVGSPLSLECTVEGTSNPNLYWYRQAAGRGLQLLFYSVGIGQISSEVPQNLSASRPQDRQFILSSKKLLLSDSGFYLCAWSLTGGSQPQHFGDGTRLSIL.

The V call is TRBV7-9, the J call TRBJ1-4; D is possibly TRBD1 (5 bases). CDR1 is SEHNR and CDR2 is FQNEAQ in the germline V gene (reference sequence). This CDR3 is 15 amino acids long. V was trimmed by 1 base and J by 0 bases, leaving 6 bases between them. The CDR3, as DNA: TGTGCCAGCAGCTTAGTAGGGGCAACTAATGAAAAACTGTTTTTT. Amino acid sequence: CASSLVGATNEKLFF.

This clone was recorded a few times. The chain carries TRBV21-1 and TRBJ2-7; no check of the table's D call, TRBD1, against the DNA was made. TRBV21-1 is assigned pseudogene status. The CDR3 extends over 16 amino acids. The CDR3 loop reads CASSKSPSTGGYEQYF. The CDR3 nucleotides are TGTGCCAGCAGCAAAAGTCCCTCGACAGGGGGCTACGAGCAGTACTTC.

The genes are TRBV9 and TRBJ1-5; D unclear. The germline V gene has CDR1 SGDLS and CDR2 YYNGEE. Trimming left V 0 bases short and J 5 bases short, with 12 bases between. The CDR3 spans 15 residues. The CDR3: CASSVGGLLYQPQHF. In nucleotides, the CDR3 is TGTGCCAGCAGCGTAGGCGGACTCCTTTATCAGCCCCAGCATTTT.

The CDR3 sequence: CASSSGVKTGGAFF. CDR3 nucleotides: TGTGCCAGCAGCTCTGGCGTTAAGACAGGGGGAGCTTTCTTT. This rearrangement joins TRBV7-3 to TRBJ1-1, with 9 bases that match TRBD1. V shed 4 bases and J 10 bases; nucleotides not matched to a gene: 10. The CDR3 extends over 14 amino acids. Germline V gives CDR1 SGHTA, CDR2 FQGTGA.

V and J are TRBV4-2 and TRBJ1-5; D is ambiguous. Germline assignment: CDR1 LGHNA and CDR2 YNFKEQ. This CDR3 has 13 amino acids. V was shortened by 3 bases and J by 5 bases, with 8 bases between the two germline ends. CDR3 loop: CASSQARDQPQHF. The CDR3 DNA is TGTGCCAGCAGCCAGGCCCGGGATCAGCCCCAGCATTTT.

A single count supports this clone. The sample carries other DNA sequences with the same CDR3. The chain recombines TRBV19 with TRBJ1-1; 9 bases map to TRBD1. Unmatched junction bases numbered 3, after V lost 9 bases and J lost 1 base. This CDR3 region has 13 residues. Germline assignment: CDR1 LNHDA and CDR2 SQIVND (reference sequence). CDR3 sequence: CASRDRENTEAFF. The CDR3 nucleotides are TGTGCCAGCCGGGACAGGGAGAACACTGAAGCTTTCTTT.

This sequence joins TRBV27 and TRBJ1-1; D perhaps matches TRBD1 (6 bases). V dropped 1 base and J dropped 2 bases, with 14 bases sitting between them. The CDR3 covers 16 residues. Germline CDR1 MNHEY, CDR2 SMNVEV (reference sequence). CDR3: CASSLWATGRNTEAFF. The CDR3 DNA is TGTGCCAGCAGTTTATGGGCAACAGGGCGAAACACTGAAGCTTTCTTT.

The CDR3 DNA reads as TGTGCCAGCTCACTTACTAGCCCCGGGACAGGGGACGGGTACGAGCAGTACTTC. This gives the protein CASSLTSPGTGDGYEQYF. The rearrangement links TRBV18 to TRBJ2-7; TRBD1 agrees at 10 bases. The CDR3 is made up of 18 amino acids. CDR1 and CDR2 from the germline V gene are KGHSH and LQKENI. V trimming: 4 bases; J trimming: 4 bases; junction bases outside the gene matches: 16.

CDR3 residues: CASSRRGTSTEAFF. The DNA for the CDR3 is TGTGCCAGTAGTCGCAGGGGGACGAGTACTGAAGCTTTCTTT. The J gene is TRBJ1-1, the V gene TRBV19, with 7 positions matching TRBD1. The germline V gene has CDR1 LNHDA and CDR2 SQIVND (reference sequence). The CDR3 sequence is 14 residues long. The J segment lost 5 bases and the V segment lost 5 bases, leaving 8 bases of the junction unmatched.

This clone was picked up a small number of times. This sequence joins TRBV15 and TRBJ1-2, with TRBD1 as a possible D gene (5 bases). V was clipped by 3 bases and J by 3 bases, with 17 bases between them. Germline lookup yields CDR1 LNHNV and CDR2 YYDKDF (reference sequence). The CDR3 has 16 residues. The CDR3: CATSRGGGRFDYGYTF. Here the CDR3 DNA reads TGTGCCACCAGCAGGGGGGGAGGGAGGTTTGACTATGGCTACACCTTC.

This clone was observed a handful of times. The J gene is TRBJ2-7, the V gene TRBV7-2; possible D gene TRBD2, 5 bases. Trimming removed 3 bases at V and 3 bases at J, with 15 bases between. Germline loops: CDR1 SGHTA, CDR2 FQGNSA. The CDR3 totals 15 residues. CDR3 residues: CASSFELGPHYEQYF. The CDR3 DNA reads as TGTGCCAGCAGCTTTGAACTAGGGCCCCACTACGAGCAGTACTTC.

Concerning this clone: The junction departs from germline at one end; a sequencing error may be responsible. V gene TRBV5-1 combines with J gene TRBJ1-1, with 7 bases that match TRBD1. This CDR3 region has 14 residues. Germline CDR1 reads SGHRS; CDR2 reads YFSETQ. This CDR3 is CASTLGQSNGEAFF. The DNA for the CDR3 is TGCGCCAGCACCTTGGGACAGTCAAACGGTGAAGCTTTCTTT.

This sequence joins TRBV6-1 and TRBJ1-2, with D perhaps TRBD1 (5 bases). V lost 7 bases, J lost 8 bases, and 23 bases lay in between. Looked up from germline, CDR1 is MNHNS and CDR2 is SASEGT. The CDR3 length is 15 residues. The CDR3 DNA sequence: TGTGCCAGCATCGAACCCAAGGGGCCCGGAGAGGGCTACACCTTC. Translation: CASIEPKGPGEGYTF.

The J gene is TRBJ2-7, the V gene TRBV9; 12 positions match TRBD1. Germline V gene lookup returns CDR1 SGDLS and CDR2 YYNGEE. The CDR3 runs to 16 residues. Trimming took 6 bases from V and 4 from J; bases not matched to a gene: 11. The DNA for the CDR3 is TGTGCCAGCAACCCGGGACAGGGGGCAGTAACGTACGAGCAGTACTTC. Amino acid sequence: CASNPGQGAVTYEQYF.

The chain recombines TRBV7-9 with TRBJ2-2; tentatively, D is TRBD2 (5 bases). The CDR3 sequence is 16 residues long. The germline CDR1 and CDR2 sequences are SEHNR and FQNEAQ (reference sequence). Between the trimmed V and J ends, which lost 0 bases and 7 bases, there was a span of 15 bases. The chain's CDR3 is CASSLAPDSDSGELFF. Here the CDR3 DNA reads TGTGCCAGCAGCTTAGCCCCCGATAGCGATAGCGGGGAGCTGTTTTTT.

The chain combines TRBV30 with TRBJ2-2; TRBD1 matches at 11 bases. Losses at the gene ends were 3 bases for V and 6 bases for J; bases not matched to a gene: 3. The CDR3 loop spans 14 amino acids. Looked up from germline, CDR1 is GTSNPN and CDR2 is SVGIG (reference sequence). Here the CDR3 reads CAWSGQGASGELFF. DNA of the CDR3: TGTGCCTGGAGCGGACAGGGGGCGTCCGGGGAGCTGTTTTTT.

This chain connects TRBV28 to TRBJ2-5; D not resolved. Germline V gene data show CDR1 as MDHEN and CDR2 as SYDVKM. This CDR3 comprises 15 residues. Trimming took 2 bases from V and 2 from J, leaving 12 bases between them. The chain's CDR3 is CASSLTETLQETQYF. CDR3 nucleotides: TGTGCCAGCAGTTTAACCGAGACTTTACAAGAGACCCAGTACTTC.

This clone came up a few times. The chain links TRBV19 to TRBJ2-3; a possible D gene is TRBD1 (6 bases). The CDR3 covers 14 residues. Germline V gene lookup returns CDR1 LNHDA and CDR2 SQIVND (reference sequence). Trimming took off 5 bases at V and 5 bases at J, with 14 bases between the two ends. Here the CDR3 reads CASSSRVRGDTQYF. DNA for the CDR3: TGTGCCAGTAGTTCCAGGGTCAGGGGAGATACGCAGTATTTT.

This clone was seen more than once but under ten times. The V and J genes are TRBV5-1 and TRBJ2-7, with 7 bases matching TRBD2. Germline V CDR1 and CDR2: SGHRS, YFSETQ. The CDR3 has 15 amino acids. V lost 1 base and J lost 2; bases outside the gene matches: 6. Written as DNA, the CDR3 is TGCGCCAGCAGCTTGAGCGGGAAGGGGACCTACGAGCAGTACTTC. It encodes CASSLSGKGTYEQYF. The full variable domain, completed using reference TRBV5-1 and TRBJ2-7, is KAGVTQTPRYLIKTRGQQVTLSCSPISGHRSVSWYQQTPGQGLQFLFEYFSETQRNKGNFPGRFSGRQFSNSRSEMNVSTLELGDSALYLCASSLSGKGTYEQYFGPGTRLTVT.

Turning to this clone: A read error may produce the germline difference seen at one junction end. This chain connects TRBV6-5 to TRBJ1-5; no firm D call. The CDR3 runs 13 residues. From germline, CDR1 is MNHEY and CDR2 SVGAGI. DNA for the CDR3: TGTGCCAGCAGTTTCCAGCGCTATCAGTCCCAGCATTTT. It specifies CASSFQRYQSQHF.

This chain links TRBV7-9 with TRBJ1-1; no firm D call. CDR3 size: 15 residues. The V end was cut by 3 bases, the J end by 1 base, with 12 bases between. Germline V lookup: CDR1 SEHNR, CDR2 FQNEAQ (reference sequence). Written as DNA, the CDR3 is TGTGCCAGCAGCTTGGAGGGTTTAGAGAACACTGAAGCTTTCTTT. Encoded protein: CASSLEGLENTEAFF. The full variable domain, in which reference TRBV7-9 and TRBJ1-1 provide the parts outside the CDR3, is DTGVSQNPRHKITKRGQNVTFRCDPISEHNRLYWYRQTLGQGPEFLTYFQNEAQLEKSRLLSDRFSAERPKGSFSTLEIQRTEQGDSAMYLCASSLEGLENTEAFFGQGTRLTVV.

The chain employs TRBV2 and TRBJ1-6; D is possibly TRBD1 (6 bases). Germline V gene data show CDR1 as SNHLY and CDR2 as FYNNEI. V dropped 1 base and J dropped 7 bases, with 14 bases sitting between them. The CDR3 consists of 16 residues. In DNA form, the CDR3 reads TGTGCCAGCAGTGAAGAGACAGGAGCTTTAAATTCACCCCTCCACTTT. Translation: CASSEETGALNSPLHF.

The chain has TRBV18 and TRBJ1-2; tentatively, D is TRBD1 (6 bases). Between the trimmed V and J ends, which lost 5 bases and 0 bases, there was a span of 16 bases. The CDR3 is 16 residues long. Germline CDR1 reads KGHSH; CDR2 reads LQKENI. The CDR3 loop is CASSDPSRDTNYGYTF. Written as DNA, the CDR3 is TGTGCCAGCTCAGATCCCAGCAGGGACACTAACTATGGCTACACCTTC.

The V call is TRBV27, the J call TRBJ1-6; 7 bases are a match to TRBD1. The CDR3 extends over 16 amino acids. V shed 5 bases, J shed 4 bases, and the junction held 8 bases outside the gene matches. In germline, CDR1 is MNHEY, CDR2 SMNVEV (reference sequence). The CDR3, as DNA: TGTGCCAGCAGTCTACTTGGGACAGTTTATAATTCACCCCTCCACTTT. Protein sequence: CASSLLGTVYNSPLHF.